Listed below are T cell receptor beta chains from one sample, sequenced in a study of Graves' ophthalmopathy and Graves' hyperthyroidism. TCRdb analysed the multiplex PCR reads with MiXCR anew, one entry per CDR3 protein. The data contain around 470,000 distinct CDR3 sequences, 14% of them singletons. Material for sequencing was blood. Receptors originate from a woman in her 30s with Graves' ophthalmopathy. Each CDR3 is given with its conserved first and last residue. A D gene is named only where the DNA matches it firmly.

v_call: TRBV4-1; d_call: .; cdr3_aa: CASSQVSTRDGYTF
v_call: TRBV6-2/TRBV6-3; d_call: .; cdr3_aa: CASSYVRTPNQPQHF
v_call: TRBV6-5; d_call: .; cdr3_aa: CASSYSKGSNQPQHF
v_call: TRBV19; d_call: .; cdr3_aa: CATTSGTPRGGQPQHF
v_call: TRBV6-1; d_call: .; cdr3_aa: CASLRRVGGNQPQHF
v_call: TRBV9; d_call: TRBD1; cdr3_aa: CASSVEGMGQGQYF
v_call: TRBV28; d_call: TRBD1; cdr3_aa: CASSLPGQGAQPQHF
v_call: TRBV29-1; d_call: .; cdr3_aa: CSAYRANTEAFF
v_call: TRBV28; d_call: TRBD2; cdr3_aa: CASSSGSAGGAYEQYF
v_call: TRBV6-5; d_call: .; cdr3_aa: CASSPIRDGNTGELFF
v_call: TRBV7-2; d_call: .; cdr3_aa: CASSLTYGQYF
v_call: TRBV27; d_call: TRBD2; cdr3_aa: CASSLSSGPGVGETQYF
v_call: TRBV4-1; d_call: .; cdr3_aa: CASSQGLQGVYGEAFF
v_call: TRBV5-1; d_call: TRBD1; cdr3_aa: CASSMTGDPGELFF
v_call: TRBV29-1; d_call: .; cdr3_aa: CSVDKGNTGELFF
v_call: TRBV11-1; d_call: TRBD1; cdr3_aa: CASSVGQGDYGYTF
v_call: TRBV28; d_call: TRBD1; cdr3_aa: CASSPPTGSGNTIYF
v_call: TRBV12-3/TRBV12-4; d_call: TRBD1; cdr3_aa: CASSFRGQGGEQYF
v_call: TRBV6-1; d_call: TRBD1; cdr3_aa: CASRANRGLYGYTF
v_call: TRBV5-1; d_call: TRBD1; cdr3_aa: CASSFGTGGVEQYF
v_call: TRBV5-5; d_call: .; cdr3_aa: CASSLSGQGNQPQHF
v_call: TRBV27; d_call: .; cdr3_aa: CASREGALSGANVLTF
v_call: TRBV6-1; d_call: TRBD2; cdr3_aa: CASSAAGVENEQYF
v_call: TRBV6-1; d_call: .; cdr3_aa: CASRSQGLSNNQPQHF
v_call: TRBV4-2; d_call: .; cdr3_aa: CASSQGTRVRYEQYF
v_call: TRBV30; d_call: .; cdr3_aa: CAWSDPGRGSSNQPQHF
v_call: TRBV4-1; d_call: .; cdr3_aa: CASSQGRLPQETQYF